This TCR beta chain was sequenced in a study of response to subunit inactivated influenza vaccine. TCRdb re-called the RT-PCR reads through MiXCR, storing one row per CDR3 protein. The table has just under 550,000 distinct CDR3 sequences, roughly 23% seen once; the top ten hold about 2.8%. The CDR3 has 15 residues. J gave up 4 bases and V 6 bases, and 6 bases lay outside the gene matches. Germline loops: CDR1 SGHTA, CDR2 FQGNSA. The sample was also linked to a second study, of T cells expressing NK-cell markers. Per that study: UMIs accompanied the 5'RACE template switching by which TCR beta cDNA was made. Investigators obtained TCR beta repertoires from sorted CD3+CD56+NKG2C+, CD3+CD56+NKG2C- and CD3+CD56-NKG2C+ T cells. HCMV seropositivity characterized most of the eight sequenced donors, and seronegativity one. Each of roughly 6 donors carried dominant NKG2C+ clonotypes accounting for about 1.0-8% of CD8+ T cells. One observes that, in a handful of donors, these clonotypes were also the leading ones within the CD3+CD56-NKG2C+ fraction.

Sequences were derived from CD4+ T cells sorted from PBMCs, sampled 11 to 12 days after vaccination. The J gene is TRBJ1-5, the V gene TRBV7-2; 10 positions match TRBD1. The clonotype was recovered from a middle-aged man who received an inactivated influenza vaccine. CDR3 loop: CASSPDRGENQPQHF. The CDR3 DNA is TGTGCCAGCAGTCCGGACAGGGGGGAGAATCAGCCCCAGCATTTT.